Below are 26 T cell receptor beta chains sequenced from a single sample in a study of T cells in Graves' hyperthyroidism and ophthalmopathy. Amplification of TCR beta CDR3 regions was performed using RNA transcripts as template. First-round RT-PCR with HTBI primers amplified the TCR CDR3 region. Using its own MiXCR run on the multiplex PCR reads, TCRdb lists one record per CDR3 protein. The sample has about 400,000 distinct CDR3 sequences, more than 15% seen once. Sequenced material: blood. These receptors were taken from a young woman with Graves' hyperthyroidism.

This clonotype was observed many times. This chain links TRBV3-1 with TRBJ2-7; D remains ambiguous. The V gene lost 3 bases and the J gene lost 4 bases, with 16 bases spanning the gap. The CDR3 totals 15 residues. CDR1 is LGHDT and CDR2 is YNNKEL in the germline V gene (reference sequence). The CDR3 bases are TGTGCCAGCAGCCAGAAGGGCATTGCTAGTTACGAGCAGTACTTC. Amino acid sequence: CASSQKGIASYEQYF.

This clonotype has at least ten counts. The CDR3 is CASSPQDGARGYTF. The DNA of the CDR3 is TGTGCCAGCAGCCCCCAAGACGGGGCGCGAGGCTACACCTTC. The chain links TRBV3-1 to TRBJ1-2; TRBD1 might be the D (5 bases). The length of the CDR3 is 14 residues. Germline assignment: CDR1 LGHDT and CDR2 YNNKEL (reference sequence). The V gene lost 4 bases and the J gene lost 8 bases, with 17 bases spanning the gap.

This clonotype was detected many times. The chain employs TRBV20-1 and TRBJ2-5; 12 bases are shared with TRBD2. The CDR3 has 14 residues. With 6 bases clipped from V and 2 bases from J, the junction kept 4 bases outside the gene matches. Germline V gives CDR1 DFQATT, CDR2 SNEGSKA (reference sequence). The DNA of the CDR3 is TGCAGTGCAAGGACTAGCGGGGCTCAAGAGACCCAGTACTTC. The encoded protein is CSARTSGAQETQYF.

This clonotype showed up just a few times. This chain joins TRBV4-1 and TRBJ2-7, with 11 bases matching TRBD2. Germline CDR1 and CDR2: MGHRA and YSYEKL. This CDR3 comprises 16 residues. Losses at the gene ends were 3 bases for V and 3 bases for J; bases not matched to a gene: 7. The CDR3 region is CASSQTGTSGHYEQYF. In DNA form, the CDR3 reads TGCGCCAGCAGCCAGACCGGGACTAGCGGCCACTACGAGCAGTACTTC.

This chain links TRBV27 with TRBJ2-6, with a weak D call TRBD2 (5 bases). Trimming removed 3 bases at V and 6 bases at J, with 18 bases between. Germline V gene data show CDR1 as MNHEY and CDR2 as SMNVEV (reference sequence). The CDR3 has 17 amino acids. The CDR3 DNA sequence: TGTGCCAGCAGTTTCGCCGGGATCTCCCACGAGGCCAACGTCCTGACTTTC. Protein product: CASSFAGISHEANVLTF.

This clonotype was detected a few times. A read error may be the cause here, since a much bigger clone is one base away. The rearrangement joins TRBV10-3 to TRBJ1-5, with a tentative D call TRBD1 (5 bases). Germline-derived CDR1 and CDR2 are ENHRY and SYGVKD. V lost 11 bases and J lost 3, with 14 bases in between. The CDR3 has 13 residues. The chain's CDR3 is CAVGRGSNQPQHF. The CDR3 region has the DNA TGTGCCGTTGGACGGGGCTCCAATCAGCCCCAGCATTTT.

This clonotype was observed a few times. The chain employs TRBV7-9 and TRBJ1-5; TRBD1 is a possible D gene (6 bases). CDR1 is SEHNR, CDR2 FQNEAQ, per germline (reference sequence). This CDR3 is 15 amino acids long. The ends were cut back, 1 base at V and 3 bases at J, with 10 bases in the middle. This CDR3 reads CASSLEGGANQPQHF. The CDR3 nucleotides are TGTGCCAGCAGCTTAGAGGGGGGGGCCAATCAGCCCCAGCATTTT.

V usage is TRBV30 and J usage is TRBJ1-2, with 8 bases lining up with TRBD1. The trim removed 7 bases at V and 5 bases at J, leaving 9 bases unmatched. The V gene's germline CDR1 is GTSNPN and CDR2 SVGIG (reference sequence). The CDR3 is 13 amino acids. In DNA, the CDR3 is TGTGCCTCGAGGGGACAGGCGTCATATGGCTACACCTTC. Translating it yields CASRGQASYGYTF.

This clonotype was detected many times. The chain uses TRBV15 and TRBJ2-1, with 9 positions matching TRBD2. Trimming cost V 7 bases and J 6 bases; bases outside gene matches: 13. Per the germline V gene, CDR1 is LNHNV and CDR2 is YYDKDF (reference sequence). The CDR3 runs 16 residues. The CDR3 here is CATNPELAGGLNEQFF. The CDR3 coding sequence is TGTGCCACCAACCCTGAATTGGCGGGAGGGCTCAATGAGCAGTTCTTC.

Ten or more counts support this clonotype. The chain uses TRBV29-1 and TRBJ1-1; D is uncertain. Germline-derived CDR1 and CDR2 are SQVTM and ANQGSEA. The ends were cut back, 4 bases at V and 2 bases at J, with 11 bases in the middle. This CDR3 comprises 13 residues. This CDR3 reads CSVVGEPNTEAFF. DNA of the CDR3: TGCAGCGTTGTCGGGGAACCAAACACTGAAGCTTTCTTT.

This rearrangement joins TRBV11-2 to TRBJ2-7; no definite D call. V lost 5 bases, J lost 2 bases, and 16 bases lay in between. The CDR3 is 15 amino acids. In germline, CDR1 is SGHAT, CDR2 FQNNGV. This chain's CDR3 is CASSPRTVHAYEQYF. The CDR3 coding sequence is TGTGCCAGCAGCCCGAGGACGGTACATGCCTACGAGCAGTACTTC.

In DNA form, the CDR3 reads TGTGCCAGCAGCTTAGGGGTTAGGGGGATTGCCAAAAACATTCAGTACTTC. It is translated as CASSLGVRGIAKNIQYF. V usage is TRBV7-9 and J usage is TRBJ2-4; tentative D call: TRBD1 (6 bases). The germline gives CDR1 SEHNR, CDR2 FQNEAQ (reference sequence). The CDR3 is 17 residues long. V was trimmed by 1 base and J by 1 base, leaving 14 bases between them.

This clonotype was observed many times. The V and J genes are TRBV15 and TRBJ1-5; D uncertain. Trimming took off 0 bases at V and 4 bases at J, with 4 bases between the two ends. The V gene's germline CDR1 is LNHNV and CDR2 YYDKDF (reference sequence). The CDR3 length is 13 residues. DNA for the CDR3: TGTGCCACCAGCAGAGACGCTAATCAGCCCCAGCATTTT. Protein product: CATSRDANQPQHF.

In its sample, this clonotype was seen many times. CDR3 region: CASSPRAGADTQYF. In DNA, the CDR3 is TGTGCCAGCAGCCCGCGCGCGGGCGCAGATACGCAGTATTTT. The chain recombines TRBV3-1 with TRBJ2-3, with TRBD2 as a possible D gene (5 bases). CDR1 and CDR2 from the germline V gene are LGHDT and YNNKEL (reference sequence). Trimming removed 4 bases at V and 4 bases at J, with 12 bases between. The CDR3 spans 14 residues.

This clonotype was counted many times. The CDR3 DNA is TGTGCCAGCTCACCACCGGGGACCTTGAACACTGAAGCTTTCTTT. Encoded protein: CASSPPGTLNTEAFF. V gene TRBV18 combines with J gene TRBJ1-1; D possibly corresponds to TRBD1 (5 bases). The CDR3 is 15 amino acids. Germline V gene lookup returns CDR1 KGHSH and CDR2 LQKENI. V was cut by 0 bases and J by 0 bases, with 8 bases left in between.

This sequence joins TRBV5-1 and TRBJ2-5, with TRBD2 matching 7 bases. V was pared by 0 bases and J by 1 base, with 9 bases of the junction left unmatched. The CDR3 loop spans 17 amino acids. The germline CDR1 and CDR2 sequences are SGHRS and YFSETQ. The CDR3 reads CASSLGGGQRGQETQYF. The CDR3, as DNA: TGCGCCAGCAGCTTGGGGGGCGGGCAGCGGGGCCAAGAGACCCAGTACTTC. The whole variable domain, filled in from reference TRBV5-1 and TRBJ2-5, reads KAGVTQTPRYLIKTRGQQVTLSCSPISGHRSVSWYQQTPGQGLQFLFEYFSETQRNKGNFPGRFSGRQFSNSRSEMNVSTLELGDSALYLCASSLGGGQRGQETQYFGPGTRLLVL.

This clonotype was picked up one time. A much larger clone is a single base away; this may be a read error. The V call is TRBV29-1, the J call TRBJ1-1; D remains ambiguous. CDR1 and CDR2 (germline): SQVTM, ANQGSEA. Trimming took off 7 bases at V and 4 bases at J, with 19 bases between the two ends. The CDR3 totals 14 residues. The CDR3 region is CSAPVDLLGTEAFF. The CDR3 nucleotides read TGCAGCGCCCCTGTGGACCTCTTGGGCACTGAAGCTTTCTTT.

This clonotype was seen a handful of times. The V gene is TRBV12-3 or TRBV12-4, the J gene TRBJ1-3; D gene ambiguous. Trimming removed 7 bases at V and 2 bases at J, with 6 bases between. The CDR3 length is 12 residues. CDR3 in amino acids: CASTPPGNTIYF. As DNA, the CDR3 is TGTGCCAGCACCCCCCCTGGAAACACCATATATTTT.

This clonotype occurred many times. The rearrangement uses TRBV20-1 and TRBJ1-4, with D maybe TRBD1 (5 bases). This CDR3 is built from 16 residues. V lost 1 base to trimming and J lost 4 bases, with 16 bases between them. Germline V lookup: CDR1 DFQATT, CDR2 SNEGSKA (reference sequence). The CDR3: CSARVSAGLYNEKLFF. In DNA form, the CDR3 reads TGCAGTGCTAGAGTTTCTGCGGGACTCTATAATGAAAAACTGTTTTTT.

This clonotype has at least ten counts. CDR3: CASSNIGSGNTEAFF. Here the CDR3 DNA reads TGTGCCAGTAGTAATATCGGGTCCGGGAACACTGAAGCTTTCTTT. This chain links TRBV19 with TRBJ1-1; no clear D gene. The length of the CDR3 is 15 residues. Trimming removed 4 bases at V and 1 base at J, with 13 bases between. CDR1 is LNHDA, CDR2 SQIVND, per germline (reference sequence).

This clonotype was observed at least ten times. The chain uses TRBV6-1 and TRBJ2-7; 10 nucleotides line up with TRBD1. Germline CDR1 reads MNHNS; CDR2 reads SASEGT. The V gene end was trimmed by 5 bases and the J gene end by 6 bases; junction bases not matched to a gene: 4. CDR3 length equals 13 residues. The CDR3 DNA reads TGTGCCAGCAGTTCTTGGGACAGGGGCGAGCAGTACTTC. Amino acids: CASSSWDRGEQYF.

This clonotype was seen many times. CDR3 sequence reads: CSARVWLAEFNEQFF. The CDR3 bases are TGCAGTGCTAGGGTTTGGCTAGCGGAGTTCAATGAGCAGTTCTTC. J is TRBJ2-1 and V is TRBV20-1, with 7 bases matching TRBD2. Trimming removed 3 bases from V and 6 bases from J; junction bases left unmatched: 11. The CDR3 is 15 amino acids. Germline CDR1 reads DFQATT; CDR2 reads SNEGSKA (reference sequence).

This clonotype was found a few times. The chain carries TRBV7-3 and TRBJ2-1; 11 bases align to TRBD2. J gave up 6 bases and V 5 bases, and 3 bases lay outside the gene matches. The V gene's germline CDR1 is SGHTA and CDR2 FQGTGA. The CDR3 has 14 residues. CDR3 residues: CASSRLAGINEQFF. The CDR3 DNA reads as TGTGCCAGCAGCCGACTAGCGGGGATCAATGAGCAGTTCTTC.

The chain carries TRBV19 and TRBJ2-3; weak D call: TRBD2 (5 bases). Germline CDR1 LNHDA, CDR2 SQIVND (reference sequence). The V gene lost 5 bases and the J gene lost 4 bases, with 10 bases spanning the gap. The length of the CDR3 is 13 residues. This chain's CDR3 is CASSERVSDTQYF. The DNA of the CDR3 is TGTGCCAGTAGTGAGAGGGTTTCAGATACGCAGTATTTT.

This clonotype was counted many times. The chain combines TRBV9 with TRBJ2-5, with TRBD2 identical over 11 bases. The CDR3 is 18 amino acids. Per germline, CDR1 SGDLS and CDR2 YYNGEE. V shed 0 bases and J 1 base; nucleotides not matched to a gene: 8. CDR3 region: CASSVDEASGGPQETQYF. The DNA of the CDR3 is TGTGCCAGCAGCGTAGATGAAGCTAGCGGGGGGCCCCAAGAGACCCAGTACTTC.

This clonotype was picked up many times. The rearrangement uses TRBV5-1 and TRBJ2-1, with D tentatively TRBD2 (6 bases). Germline CDR1 SGHRS, CDR2 YFSETQ. This CDR3 contains 15 residues. Trimming removed 6 bases from V and 1 base from J, with 14 bases in between. CDR3 loop: CASKEGEGSYNEQFF. DNA for the CDR3: TGCGCCAGCAAGGAGGGCGAGGGGTCCTACAATGAGCAGTTCTTC.